Below are 3 T cell receptor beta chains sequenced from a single sample in a study of naive and memory T cell subsets. Whole blood, roughly 2.5 ml, came from adult healthy volunteers. Blood and skin TCR RNA was reverse transcribed with alpha and beta constant primers. TCRdb independently ran MiXCR on the 5' RACE reads; one entry per CDR3 protein. Seen here are more than 25,000 distinct CDR3 sequences, less than 25% observed once, and the top ten hold about 1.7%. All receptors derive from a female donor in good health.

In its sample, this clonotype ranks as medium-sized. This sequence joins TRBV10-3 and TRBJ1-2; D is uncertain. V was pared by 10 bases and J by 6 bases, with 15 bases between. The CDR3 loop spans 12 amino acids. Germline assignment: CDR1 ENHRY and CDR2 SYGVKD. The chain's CDR3 is CATHTGGNGYTF. The CDR3 DNA is TGTGCCACCCACACGGGAGGGAATGGCTACACCTTC.

The table lists this clonotype with a few counts. This chain connects TRBV20-1 to TRBJ2-1; D is undetermined. CDR3 length: 10 amino acids. In germline, CDR1 is DFQATT, CDR2 SNEGSKA (reference sequence). Trimming shortened V by 0 bases and J by 7 bases, and 1 base separated the two germline ends. The CDR3 here is CSARDNEQFF. The CDR3, as DNA: TGCAGTGCTAGAGATAATGAGCAGTTCTTC.

J is TRBJ1-1 and V is TRBV29-1; D remains unclear. Trimming removed 3 bases at V and 1 base at J, with 6 bases between. The CDR3 is made up of 12 amino acids. In germline, CDR1 is SQVTM, CDR2 ANQGSEA. CDR3 loop: CSVDKGNTEAFF. For the CDR3, the DNA is TGCAGCGTTGATAAGGGGAACACTGAAGCTTTCTTT.